The 25 T cell receptor beta chains presented below share a single source sample, sequenced in a study of T-cell memory formation after mild COVID-19. TCRdb analysed the 5' RACE reads with MiXCR anew, one entry per CDR3 protein. The sample contains 450,000 to 700,000 distinct CDR3 sequences, approximately 19% of which appear only once. The sequenced sample was PBMCs or a T cell subset sorted from them (not recorded which). These receptors all come from an adult woman who had mild COVID-19 (a few samples of this study predate the infection). Cell type and time point are not known.

The chain carries TRBV5-1 and TRBJ2-2; the match to TRBD1 covers 7 bases. Trimming removed 4 bases from V and 4 bases from J; junction bases left unmatched: 7. Germline CDR1 is SGHRS and CDR2 is YFSETQ. The CDR3 length is 15 residues. The CDR3 coding sequence is TGCGCCAGCAGCGGAGACAGGGCCAGCACCGGGGAGCTGTTTTTT. Its protein is CASSGDRASTGELFF. Variable domain in full (rest from reference TRBV5-1 and TRBJ2-2): KAGVTQTPRYLIKTRGQQVTLSCSPISGHRSVSWYQQTPGQGLQFLFEYFSETQRNKGNFPGRFSGRQFSNSRSEMNVSTLELGDSALYLCASSGDRASTGELFFGEGSRLTVL.

In its sample, this clonotype was seen many times. The V and J genes are TRBV15 and TRBJ2-3, with D tentatively TRBD2 (5 bases). The CDR3 has 15 residues. Germline-derived CDR1 and CDR2 are LNHNV and YYDKDF (reference sequence). Trimming stripped 0 bases from V and 4 bases from J, with 11 bases between. This chain's CDR3 is CATSRDLRGSDTQYF. CDR3 sequence (DNA): TGTGCCACCAGCAGAGATCTCCGGGGATCAGATACGCAGTATTTT. Full variable domain (outside the CDR3, taken from reference TRBV15 and TRBJ2-3): DAMVIQNPRYQVTQFGKPVTLSCSQTLNHNVMYWYQQKSSQAPKLLFHYYDKDFNNEADTPDNFQSRRPNTSFCFLDIRSPGLGDTAMYLCATSRDLRGSDTQYFGPGTRLTVL.

Many counts were recorded for this clonotype. The genes are TRBV7-8 and TRBJ2-7, with D perhaps TRBD2 (5 bases). Per germline, CDR1 SGHVS and CDR2 FQNEAQ. V was trimmed by 9 bases and J by 6 bases, leaving 18 bases between them. CDR3 length equals 13 residues. In nucleotides, the CDR3 is TGTGCCAGTCGGACTGTCACCCCGTCCGAGCAGTACTTC. Its translation is CASRTVTPSEQYF.

This clonotype came up a few times. The rearrangement uses TRBV25-1 and TRBJ2-1, with 13 bases identical to TRBD2. The length of the CDR3 is 16 residues. Germline V lookup: CDR1 MGHDK, CDR2 SYGVNS. Trimming removed 1 base from V and 8 bases from J; junction bases left unmatched: 5. In DNA form, the CDR3 reads TGTGCCAGCAGTGAATTGGGGACTAGCGGGACGGATGAGCAGTTCTTC. Its translation is CASSELGTSGTDEQFF. Together with reference TRBV25-1 and TRBJ2-1, the CDR3 gives the full variable domain: EADIYQTPRYLVIGTGKKITLECSQTMGHDKMYWYQQDPGMELHLIHYSYGVNSTEKGDLSSESTVSRIRTEHFPLTLESARPSHTSQYLCASSELGTSGTDEQFFGPGTRLTVL.

This clonotype was counted once. J is TRBJ2-3 and V is TRBV9; a weak D match, TRBD2 (7 bases). Trimming shortened V by 4 bases and J by 1 base, and 19 bases separated the two germline ends. Germline V lookup: CDR1 SGDLS, CDR2 YYNGEE. This CDR3 has 17 amino acids. The CDR3 reads CASSTRLRGGRTDTQYF. The DNA of the CDR3 is TGTGCCAGCAGCACTCGCCTTAGGGGGGGCCGCACAGATACGCAGTATTTT.

This clonotype was detected many times. V and J are TRBV9 and TRBJ2-7; 8 nucleotides match TRBD2. The CDR3 has 15 amino acids. Germline V CDR1 and CDR2: SGDLS, YYNGEE. Trimming cost V 4 bases and J 4 bases; bases outside gene matches: 10. CDR3 in DNA: TGTGCCAGCAGCCCCGGCAGCGGGAGAGGGTACGAGCAGTACTTC. Residues: CASSPGSGRGYEQYF.

This chain's CDR3 is CASSLVPEYEQYF. DNA for the CDR3: TGTGCCAGCAGCTTAGTCCCGGAGTACGAGCAGTACTTC. The chain recombines TRBV7-9 with TRBJ2-7, with D hard to call. V was cut by 1 base and J by 4 bases, with 8 bases left in between. The length of the CDR3 is 13 residues. Germline assignment: CDR1 SEHNR and CDR2 FQNEAQ (reference sequence).

This rearrangement joins TRBV24-1 to TRBJ2-3; no clear D gene. CDR1 and CDR2 (germline): KGHDR, SFDVKD. V lost 9 bases and J 5 bases, leaving 8 bases between the germline ends. This CDR3 contains 11 residues. The CDR3 DNA sequence: TGTGCCACCGGACCCAGAGATACGCAGTATTTT. Translated, it gives CATGPRDTQYF.

J is TRBJ2-3 and V is TRBV15; possibly TRBD1 or TRBD2 for D (6 bases each). V was clipped by 0 bases and J by 5 bases, with 18 bases between them. The CDR3 spans 17 residues. The germline CDR1 and CDR2 sequences are LNHNV and YYDKDF (reference sequence). The CDR3 is CATSRDVGGISIDTQYF. CDR3 bases: TGTGCCACCAGCAGAGATGTGGGGGGCATCAGTATAGATACGCAGTATTTT.

This chain uses TRBV20-1 with TRBJ2-7, with D possibly TRBD1 on 5 matching bases. The CDR3 runs 16 residues. Deletions cut 1 base from V and 0 bases from J, with 16 bases between. CDR1 is DFQATT and CDR2 is SNEGSKA in the germline V gene (reference sequence). The CDR3 is CSARGLAGQVSYEQYF. The DNA of the CDR3 is TGCAGTGCTAGAGGACTGGCAGGGCAAGTCTCCTACGAGCAGTACTTC.

This chain joins TRBV29-1 and TRBJ2-7; tentative D call: TRBD2 (5 bases). The length of the CDR3 is 13 residues. The V end was cut by 6 bases, the J end by 0 bases, with 12 bases between. Looked up from germline, CDR1 is SQVTM and CDR2 is ANQGSEA. CDR3 residues: CSVLDGNSYEQYF. The CDR3 DNA reads TGCAGCGTCTTAGACGGGAACTCCTACGAGCAGTACTTC.

V gene TRBV12-3 or TRBV12-4 combines with J gene TRBJ2-1; TRBD2 matches 11 bases. J gave up 8 bases and V 5 bases, and 8 bases lay outside the gene matches. The CDR3 has 15 residues. The CDR3 DNA is TGTGCCAGCAGTAATAGCGGGAGGGCTTTCGATGAGCAGTTCTTC. This gives the protein CASSNSGRAFDEQFF.

Only a few counts were recorded for this clonotype. This rearrangement joins TRBV12-3 or TRBV12-4 to TRBJ2-7; D gene uncertain. The ends were cut back, 3 bases at V and 0 bases at J, with 9 bases in the middle. This CDR3 has 14 residues. CDR3 amino acids: CASSLNTISYEQYF. The CDR3 region has the DNA TGTGCCAGCAGTTTGAACACTATCTCCTACGAGCAGTACTTC.

This chain joins TRBV14 and TRBJ2-1, with D tentatively TRBD1 (6 bases). This CDR3 has 14 residues. CDR1 is SGHDN and CDR2 is FVKESK in the germline V gene. Trimming took 4 bases from V and 8 from J, leaving 15 bases between them. CDR3 nucleotides: TGTGCCAGCAGCCCTGCGGGCAGGGGTGATGAGCAGTTCTTC. It encodes CASSPAGRGDEQFF.

This chain links TRBV29-1 with TRBJ2-3; possibly TRBD1 for D (6 bases). Germline CDR1 reads SQVTM; CDR2 reads ANQGSEA. V lost 7 bases to trimming and J lost 1 base, with 9 bases between them. The CDR3 sequence is 12 residues long. This CDR3 is CSDRQGTDTQYF. The CDR3 nucleotides are TGCAGCGATCGACAGGGCACAGATACGCAGTATTTT.

The rearrangement uses TRBV5-1 and TRBJ2-7; 7 nucleotides align to TRBD1. After removal of 0 bases from V and 5 bases from J, the junction contained 5 bases not matched to a gene. The V gene's germline CDR1 is SGHRS and CDR2 YFSETQ. The CDR3 loop spans 14 amino acids. The CDR3 region is CASSLAGDRDEQYF. The CDR3 bases are TGCGCCAGCAGCTTGGCCGGAGACAGGGACGAGCAGTACTTC.

This clonotype was recorded at least ten times. The chain couples TRBV11-2 to TRBJ2-3; D gene unclear. The CDR3 runs to 12 residues. Trimming stripped 2 bases from V and 4 bases from J, with 4 bases between. The V gene's germline CDR1 is SGHAT and CDR2 FQNNGV. The CDR3 coding sequence is TGTGCCAGCAGCTTATATGCAGATACGCAGTATTTT. This sequence encodes CASSLYADTQYF.

This clonotype has more than one count but fewer than ten. The chain carries TRBV19 and TRBJ2-7; D perhaps matches TRBD1 (6 bases). This CDR3 has 13 amino acids. The V end was cut by 3 bases, the J end by 1 base, with 7 bases between. Germline-derived CDR1 and CDR2 are LNHDA and SQIVND (reference sequence). The CDR3: CASSMQGSYEQYF. The CDR3 nucleotides are TGTGCCAGTAGTATGCAGGGGTCCTACGAGCAGTACTTC. Drawing the rest from reference TRBV19 and TRBJ2-7, the complete variable domain is DGGITQSPKYLFRKEGQNVTLSCEQNLNHDAMYWYRQDPGQGLRLIYYSQIVNDFQKGDIAEGYSVSREKKESFPLTVTSAQKNPTAFYLCASSMQGSYEQYFGPGTRLTVT.

The chain uses TRBV2 and TRBJ2-3; 9 nucleotides line up with TRBD2. CDR1 is SNHLY and CDR2 is FYNNEI in the germline V gene. The trim removed 7 bases at V and 4 bases at J, leaving 9 bases unmatched. The CDR3 loop spans 15 amino acids. The CDR3 here is CASIPVAGDSDTQYF. In DNA form, the CDR3 reads TGTGCCAGCATCCCCGTAGCGGGAGACTCAGATACGCAGTATTTT.

The rearrangement uses TRBV2 and TRBJ1-5; 7 bases are shared with TRBD1. CDR1 and CDR2 (germline): SNHLY, FYNNEI. The CDR3 runs to 13 residues. J gave up 6 bases and V 8 bases, and 7 bases lay outside the gene matches. CDR3 nucleotide sequence: TGTGCCAGCCGCCGACAGGGTCGTCAGCCCCAGCATTTT. Translated, it gives CASRRQGRQPQHF.

For the CDR3, the DNA is TGTGCTAGTGGTCTCCATGGGCATGAGCAGTTCTTC. Translating gives CASGLHGHEQFF. The chain links TRBV12-5 to TRBJ2-1, with D uncertain. Looked up from germline, CDR1 is LGHNT and CDR2 is FRNRAP. V lost 5 bases and J 8 bases, leaving 10 bases between the germline ends. The CDR3 contains 12 residues.

The V gene is TRBV19, the J gene TRBJ2-7, with D perhaps TRBD2 (6 bases). V was trimmed by 3 bases and J by 7 bases, leaving 16 bases between them. CDR3 length: 14 residues. From germline, CDR1 is LNHDA and CDR2 SQIVND (reference sequence). Written as DNA, the CDR3 is TGTGCCAGTAGTATGGGGATGGGACTGAATGAGCAGTACTTC. Encoded protein: CASSMGMGLNEQYF.

The CDR3 loop reads CAISAGGPDTEAFF. CDR3 sequence (DNA): TGTGCCATCAGTGCAGGGGGTCCAGACACTGAAGCTTTCTTT. This rearrangement joins TRBV10-3 to TRBJ1-1, with 7 bases fitting TRBD1. J gave up 3 bases and V 4 bases, and 5 bases lay outside the gene matches. The CDR3 sequence is 14 residues long. CDR1 is ENHRY and CDR2 is SYGVKD in the germline V gene.

This clonotype was recorded a few times. The chain has TRBV9 and TRBJ2-6, with 8 nucleotides matching TRBD1. V lost 3 bases to trimming and J lost 4 bases; unmatched junction nucleotides: 12. The CDR3 is 18 residues long. Looked up from germline, CDR1 is SGDLS and CDR2 is YYNGEE. The CDR3 reads CASSGTTGGSTGANVLTF. The CDR3 DNA reads as TGTGCCAGCAGCGGAACCACAGGGGGGTCAACCGGGGCCAACGTCCTGACTTTC.

This clonotype was counted between two and nine times. This chain uses TRBV29-1 with TRBJ2-1; no clear D gene. V shed 0 bases and J shed 9 bases, with 9 bases lying between them. The CDR3 length is 12 residues. CDR1 and CDR2 (germline): SQVTM, ANQGSEA. Here the CDR3 DNA reads TGCAGCGTTGAAGAATCCAGCCGTGAGCAGTTCTTC. Its translation is CSVEESSREQFF.